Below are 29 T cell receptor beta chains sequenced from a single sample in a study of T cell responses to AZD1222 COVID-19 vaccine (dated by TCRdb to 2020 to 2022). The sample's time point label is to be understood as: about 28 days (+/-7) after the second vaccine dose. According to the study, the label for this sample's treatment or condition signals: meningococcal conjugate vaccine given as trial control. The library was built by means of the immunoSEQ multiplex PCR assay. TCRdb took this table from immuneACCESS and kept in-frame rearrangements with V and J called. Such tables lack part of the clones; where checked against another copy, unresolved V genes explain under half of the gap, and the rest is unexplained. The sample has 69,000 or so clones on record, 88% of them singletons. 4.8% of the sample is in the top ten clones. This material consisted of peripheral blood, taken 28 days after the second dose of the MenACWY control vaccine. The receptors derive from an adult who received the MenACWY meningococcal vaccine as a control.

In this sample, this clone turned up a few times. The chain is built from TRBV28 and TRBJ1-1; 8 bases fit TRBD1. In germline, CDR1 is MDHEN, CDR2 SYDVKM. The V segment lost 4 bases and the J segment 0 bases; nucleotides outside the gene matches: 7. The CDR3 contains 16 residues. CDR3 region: CASSSYRGGMNTEAFF. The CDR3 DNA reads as TGTGCCAGCAGTTCCTACAGGGGGGGCATGAACACTGAAGCTTTCTTT.

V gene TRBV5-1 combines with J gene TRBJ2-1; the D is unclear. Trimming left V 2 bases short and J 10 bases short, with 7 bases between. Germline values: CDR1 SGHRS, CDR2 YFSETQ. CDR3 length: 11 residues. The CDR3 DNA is TGCGCCAGCAGCTTTGACCGCGAGCAGTTCTTC. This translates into CASSFDREQFF.

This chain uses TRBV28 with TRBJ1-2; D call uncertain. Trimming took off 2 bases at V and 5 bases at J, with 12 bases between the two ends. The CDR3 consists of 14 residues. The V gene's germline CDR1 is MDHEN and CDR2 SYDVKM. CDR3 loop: CASSLSVGVYGYTF. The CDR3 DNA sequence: TGTGCCAGCAGTTTAAGCGTCGGGGTTTATGGCTACACCTTC.

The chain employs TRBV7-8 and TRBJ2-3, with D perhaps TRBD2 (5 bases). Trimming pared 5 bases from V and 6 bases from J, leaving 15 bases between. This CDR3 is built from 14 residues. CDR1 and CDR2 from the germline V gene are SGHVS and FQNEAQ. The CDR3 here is CASSPPGRGDTQYF. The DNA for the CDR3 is TGTGCCAGCAGCCCCCCGGGTCGAGGGGATACGCAGTATTTT.

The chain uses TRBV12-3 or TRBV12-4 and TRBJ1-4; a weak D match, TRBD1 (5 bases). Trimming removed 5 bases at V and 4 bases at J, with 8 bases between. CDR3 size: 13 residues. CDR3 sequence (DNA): TGTGCCAGCAGTCGCGGGGGTAATGAAAAACTGTTTTTT. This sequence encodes CASSRGGNEKLFF.

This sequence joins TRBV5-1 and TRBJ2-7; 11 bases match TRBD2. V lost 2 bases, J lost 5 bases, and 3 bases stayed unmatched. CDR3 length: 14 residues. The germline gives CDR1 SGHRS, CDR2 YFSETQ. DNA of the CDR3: TGCGCCAGCAGCTTTAGCGGGAGGGCCAACGAGCAGTACTTC. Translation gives CASSFSGRANEQYF.

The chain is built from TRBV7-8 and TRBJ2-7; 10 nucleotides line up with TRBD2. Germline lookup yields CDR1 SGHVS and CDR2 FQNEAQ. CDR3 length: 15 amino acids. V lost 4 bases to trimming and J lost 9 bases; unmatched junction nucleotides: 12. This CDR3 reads CASSWGTSAQGVQYF. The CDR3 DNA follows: TGTGCCAGCAGCTGGGGGACTAGCGCCCAAGGGGTGCAGTACTTC.

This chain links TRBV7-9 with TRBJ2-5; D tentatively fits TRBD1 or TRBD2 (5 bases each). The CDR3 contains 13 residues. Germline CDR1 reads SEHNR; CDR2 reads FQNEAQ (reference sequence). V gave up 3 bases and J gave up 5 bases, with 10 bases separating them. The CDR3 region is CASSFGTVETQYF. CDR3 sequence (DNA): TGTGCCAGCAGCTTCGGGACGGTCGAGACCCAGTACTTC.

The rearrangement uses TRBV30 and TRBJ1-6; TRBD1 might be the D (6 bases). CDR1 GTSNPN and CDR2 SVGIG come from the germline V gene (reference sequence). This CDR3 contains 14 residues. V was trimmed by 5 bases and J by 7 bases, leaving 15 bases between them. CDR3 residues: CAWRRDTGNSPLHF. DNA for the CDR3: TGTGCCTGGCGCCGGGACACAGGAAATTCACCCCTCCACTTT.

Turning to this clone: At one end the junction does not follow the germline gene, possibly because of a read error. The CDR3 here is CASSYAVSTPTGAFF. The CDR3 DNA sequence: TGTGCCAGCAGTTACGCAGTTTCAACCCCAACTGGAGCTTTCTTT. This sequence joins TRBV6-5 and TRBJ1-1; D gene ambiguous. CDR1 and CDR2 from the germline V gene are MNHEY and SVGAGI. The CDR3 runs 15 residues.

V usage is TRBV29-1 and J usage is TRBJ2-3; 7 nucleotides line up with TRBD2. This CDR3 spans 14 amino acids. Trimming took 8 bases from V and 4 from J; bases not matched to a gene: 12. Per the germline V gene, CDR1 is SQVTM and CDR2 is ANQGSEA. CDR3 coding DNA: TGCAGCTCTAGTCCGGGGAGGGCCCCAGATACGCAGTATTTT. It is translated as CSSSPGRAPDTQYF.

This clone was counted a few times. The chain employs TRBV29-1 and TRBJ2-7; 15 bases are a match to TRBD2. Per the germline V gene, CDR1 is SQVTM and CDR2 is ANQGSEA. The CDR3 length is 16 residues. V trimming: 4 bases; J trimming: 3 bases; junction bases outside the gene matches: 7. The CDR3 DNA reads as TGCAGCGTTGGAGGACTAGCGGGAGGGCCCAACTACGAGCAGTACTTC. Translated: CSVGGLAGGPNYEQYF.

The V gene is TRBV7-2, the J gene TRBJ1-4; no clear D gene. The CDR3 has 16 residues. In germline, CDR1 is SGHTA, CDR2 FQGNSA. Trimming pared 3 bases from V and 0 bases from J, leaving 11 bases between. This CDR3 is CASSFSRGTTNEKLFF. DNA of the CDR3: TGTGCCAGCAGCTTTTCCAGAGGGACAACTAATGAAAAACTGTTTTTT.

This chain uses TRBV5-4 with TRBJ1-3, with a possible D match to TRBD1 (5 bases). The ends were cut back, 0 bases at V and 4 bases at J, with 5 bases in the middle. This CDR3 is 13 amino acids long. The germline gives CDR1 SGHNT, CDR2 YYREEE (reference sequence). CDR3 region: CASSLGQGNTIYF. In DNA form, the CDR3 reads TGTGCCAGCAGCTTGGGACAGGGAAACACCATATATTTT.

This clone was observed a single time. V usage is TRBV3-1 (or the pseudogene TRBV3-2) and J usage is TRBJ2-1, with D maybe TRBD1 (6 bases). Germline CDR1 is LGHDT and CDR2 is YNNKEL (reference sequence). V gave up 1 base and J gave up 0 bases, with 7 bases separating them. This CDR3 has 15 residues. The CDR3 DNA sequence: TGTGCCAGCAGCCAAGGCAGGGGCTCCTACAATGAGCAGTTCTTC. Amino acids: CASSQGRGSYNEQFF.

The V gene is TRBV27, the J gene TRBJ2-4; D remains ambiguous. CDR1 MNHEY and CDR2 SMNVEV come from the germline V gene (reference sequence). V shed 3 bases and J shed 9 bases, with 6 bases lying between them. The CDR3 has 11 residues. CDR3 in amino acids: CASSLGPIQYF. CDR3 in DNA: TGTGCCAGCAGTTTGGGCCCCATTCAGTACTTC.

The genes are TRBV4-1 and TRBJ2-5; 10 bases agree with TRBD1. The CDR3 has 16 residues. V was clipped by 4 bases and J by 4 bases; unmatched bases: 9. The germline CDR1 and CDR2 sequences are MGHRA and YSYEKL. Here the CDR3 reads CASSPRRQGARETQYF. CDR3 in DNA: TGCGCCAGCAGCCCGAGACGACAGGGGGCCAGAGAGACCCAGTACTTC.

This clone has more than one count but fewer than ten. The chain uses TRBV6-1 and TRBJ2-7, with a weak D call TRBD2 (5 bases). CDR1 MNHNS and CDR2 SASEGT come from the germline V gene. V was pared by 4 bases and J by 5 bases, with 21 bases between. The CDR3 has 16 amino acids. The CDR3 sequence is CASSGRVLGGVDEQYF. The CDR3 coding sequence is TGTGCCAGCAGTGGGCGGGTGCTAGGAGGTGTGGACGAGCAGTACTTC.

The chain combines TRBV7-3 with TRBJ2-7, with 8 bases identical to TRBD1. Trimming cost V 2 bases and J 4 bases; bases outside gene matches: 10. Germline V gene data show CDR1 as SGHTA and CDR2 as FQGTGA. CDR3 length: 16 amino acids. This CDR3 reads CASSLPKDREEYEQYF. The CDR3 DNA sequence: TGTGCCAGCAGCTTACCCAAGGACAGGGAGGAGTACGAGCAGTACTTC.

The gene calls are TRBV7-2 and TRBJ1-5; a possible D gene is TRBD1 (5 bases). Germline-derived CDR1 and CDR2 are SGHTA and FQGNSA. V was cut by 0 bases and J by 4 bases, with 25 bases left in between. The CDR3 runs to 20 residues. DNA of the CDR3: TGTGCCAGCAGCTTAGCATTTGAATGGGGCAAACTGAGACCGAATCAGCCCCAGCATTTT. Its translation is CASSLAFEWGKLRPNQPQHF. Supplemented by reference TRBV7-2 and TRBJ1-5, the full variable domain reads GAGVSQSPSNKVTEKGKDVELRCDPISGHTALYWYRQSLGQGLEFLIYFQGNSAPDKSGLPSDRFSAERTGGSVSTLTIQRTQQEDSAVYLCASSLAFEWGKLRPNQPQHFGDGTRLSIL.

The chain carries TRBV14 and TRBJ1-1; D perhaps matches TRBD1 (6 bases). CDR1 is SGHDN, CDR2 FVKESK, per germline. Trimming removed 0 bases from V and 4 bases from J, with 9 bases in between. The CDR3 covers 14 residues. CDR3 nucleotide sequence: TGTGCCAGCAGCCAAGATTGGGGGCCCACTGAAGCTTTCTTT. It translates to CASSQDWGPTEAFF.

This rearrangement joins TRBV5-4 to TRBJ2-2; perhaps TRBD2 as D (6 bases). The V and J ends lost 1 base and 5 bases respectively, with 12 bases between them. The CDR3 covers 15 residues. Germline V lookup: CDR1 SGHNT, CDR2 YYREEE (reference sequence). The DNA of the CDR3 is TGTGCCAGCAGCTTGCGGGGGACTGTAACCGGGGAGCTGTTTTTT. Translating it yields CASSLRGTVTGELFF.

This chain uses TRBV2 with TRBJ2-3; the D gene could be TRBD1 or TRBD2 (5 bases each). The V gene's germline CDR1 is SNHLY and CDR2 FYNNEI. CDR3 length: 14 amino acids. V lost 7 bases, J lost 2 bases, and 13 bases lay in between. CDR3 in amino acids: CASTKGPITDTQYF. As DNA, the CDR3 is TGTGCCAGCACCAAGGGACCGATCACAGATACGCAGTATTTT.

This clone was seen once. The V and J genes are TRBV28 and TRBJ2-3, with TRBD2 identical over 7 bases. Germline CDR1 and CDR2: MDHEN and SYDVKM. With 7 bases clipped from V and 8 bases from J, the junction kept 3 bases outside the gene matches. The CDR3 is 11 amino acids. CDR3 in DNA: TGTGCCAGCACGGCGGGAGTTACGCAGTATTTT. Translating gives CASTAGVTQYF.

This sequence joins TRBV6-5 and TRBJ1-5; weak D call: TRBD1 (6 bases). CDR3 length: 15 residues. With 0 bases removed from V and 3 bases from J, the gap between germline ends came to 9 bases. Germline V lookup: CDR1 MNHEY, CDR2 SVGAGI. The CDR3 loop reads CASSYSWDINQPQHF. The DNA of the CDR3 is TGTGCCAGCAGTTACTCATGGGACATCAATCAGCCCCAGCATTTT.

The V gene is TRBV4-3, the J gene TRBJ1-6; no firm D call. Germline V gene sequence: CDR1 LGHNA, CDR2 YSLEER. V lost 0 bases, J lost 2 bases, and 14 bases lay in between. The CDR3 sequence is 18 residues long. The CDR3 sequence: CASSQDLFRAAYNSPLHF. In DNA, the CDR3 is TGCGCCAGCAGCCAAGATCTATTTCGGGCAGCCTATAATTCACCCCTCCACTTT.

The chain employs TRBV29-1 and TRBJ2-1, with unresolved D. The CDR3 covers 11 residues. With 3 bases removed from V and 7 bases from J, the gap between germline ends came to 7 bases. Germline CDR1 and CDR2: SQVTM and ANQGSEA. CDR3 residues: CSVESPNEQFF. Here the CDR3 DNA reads TGCAGCGTTGAGAGCCCAAATGAGCAGTTCTTC.

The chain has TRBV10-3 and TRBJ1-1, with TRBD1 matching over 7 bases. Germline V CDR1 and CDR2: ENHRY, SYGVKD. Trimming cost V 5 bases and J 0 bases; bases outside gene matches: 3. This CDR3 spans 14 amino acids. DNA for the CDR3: TGTGCCATCAGTCTACAGGGGTTGAACACTGAAGCTTTCTTT. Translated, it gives CAISLQGLNTEAFF.

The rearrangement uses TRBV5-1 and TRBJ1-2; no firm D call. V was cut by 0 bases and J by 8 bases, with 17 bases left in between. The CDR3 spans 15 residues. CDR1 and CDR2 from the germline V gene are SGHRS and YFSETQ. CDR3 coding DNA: TGCGCCAGCAGCTTGGGTCTGGAGTCAGGTCGGGGCTACACCTTC. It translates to CASSLGLESGRGYTF.